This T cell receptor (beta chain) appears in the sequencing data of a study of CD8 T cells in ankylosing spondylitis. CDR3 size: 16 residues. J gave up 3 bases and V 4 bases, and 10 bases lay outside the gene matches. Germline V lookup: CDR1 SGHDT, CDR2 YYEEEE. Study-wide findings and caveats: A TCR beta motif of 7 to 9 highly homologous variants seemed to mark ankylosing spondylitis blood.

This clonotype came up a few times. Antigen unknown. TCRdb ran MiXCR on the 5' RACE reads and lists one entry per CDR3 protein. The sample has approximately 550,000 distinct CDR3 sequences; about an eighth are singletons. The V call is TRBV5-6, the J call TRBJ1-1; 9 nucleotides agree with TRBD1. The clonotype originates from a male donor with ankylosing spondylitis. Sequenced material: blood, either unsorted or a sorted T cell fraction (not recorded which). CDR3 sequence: CASSTGTGIGYTEAFF. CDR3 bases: TGTGCCAGCAGCACCGGGACAGGGATTGGGTACACTGAAGCTTTCTTT.